Below, one T cell receptor (beta chain) is given with its context. At the DNA level, this CDR3 is encoded by other sequences in the same sample as well. This sample stems from a study of blood T cell repertoires in COVID-19. At the level of the study: Sample material is recorded as cDNA or gDNA derived from T cells, B-cell-depleted T cells, or PBMCs.

The assay was immunoSEQ multiplex PCR, and TCRdb's table has in-frame clones only and misses some. The table shows hundreds of thousands of clones, with about nine tenths occurring only once. Unmatched junction bases numbered 3, after V lost 1 base and J lost 5 bases. The CDR3 loop spans 16 amino acids. CDR1 is LGHDT and CDR2 is YNNKEL in the germline V gene (reference sequence). Adults between roughly 18 and 89 years of age took part from 24 US areas. Cohorts were assigned according to the clinical history that participants reported. What the recovered Cohort 3 donors had was two negative PCRs, clearance, or symptom resolution.

The clonotype originates from a man younger than 35 who had recovered from COVID-19. The chain joins TRBV3-1 (or the pseudogene TRBV3-2) to TRBJ2-5; 14 nucleotides agree with TRBD2. The specimen sequenced was PBMCs or T cells enriched from blood (not recorded which). Here the CDR3 DNA reads TGTGCCAGCAGCCAAGTGACTAGCGGGAGGGGTGAGACCCAGTACTTC. It codes for CASSQVTSGRGETQYF.